Described below is a single TCR beta chain sequence and its context. Its target is not known. These data originate in a study of T cell responses to AZD1222 COVID-19 vaccine. Study-level points and caveats: Nearly half of spike-specific TCRs reportedly target unmutated variant regions.

V trimming: 2 bases; J trimming: 6 bases; junction bases outside the gene matches: 9. This CDR3 contains 17 residues. The germline V gene has CDR1 SGHTA and CDR2 FQGNSA. The table came from immunoSEQ multiplex PCR; TCRdb's copy has only in-frame clones and leaves some out. The sample has roughly 150,000 clones, 85% to 95% seen once. This material consisted of peripheral blood, taken on day 0 of AZD1222 vaccination. The chain recombines TRBV7-2 with TRBJ2-1; 11 nucleotides align to TRBD2. This sequence originates from an adult in good health. The CDR3 sequence: CASSLLSGRALSNEQFF. CDR3 nucleotide sequence: TGTGCCAGCAGCTTACTTAGCGGGAGGGCCTTAAGCAATGAGCAGTTCTTC.